The rows below give T cell receptor beta chains drawn from one sample of a study of T cell responses to AZD1222 COVID-19 vaccine. Clones were read by immunoSEQ multiplex PCR, and TCRdb kept only the in-frame ones, dropping some. The sample has about 100,000 clones; over 90% are singletons. The starting material was peripheral blood, obtained on day 0 of AZD1222 vaccination. The receptors stem from an adult in good health. CDR3s include the opening cysteine and the closing phenylalanine or tryptophan. D genes are given only for firm matches. Not all rows give a size; the values are once, few, many and, for expanded clones, a class.

CDR3 | DNA | J | D | size | V
CASSLRPRGNNQPQHF | TGCGCCAGCAGCCTGCGCCCGCGGGGGAACAATCAGCCCCAGCATTTT | TRBJ1-5 | - | - | TRBV5-1
CASSTDLSYEQYF | TGTGCCAGCAGCACGGACCTCTCCTACGAGCAGTACTTC | TRBJ2-7 | - | - | TRBV12-3/TRBV12-4
CASSRTGVSEAFF | TGCGCCAGCAGCCGGACAGGGGTTTCTGAAGCTTTCTTT | TRBJ1-1 | TRBD1 | - | TRBV10-1
CASSSGQSTDTQYF | TGTGCCAGCAGCTCAGGACAGAGCACAGATACGCAGTATTTT | TRBJ2-3 | - | - | TRBV11-3
CASSLAPGGSSGNTIYF | TGTGCCAGCAGTTTAGCCCCAGGGGGATCCTCTGGAAACACCATATATTTT | TRBJ1-3 | TRBD1 | few | TRBV28
CASSLDTGLWGNYGYTF | TGTGCCAGCAGCTTGGACACAGGGCTTTGGGGTAACTATGGCTACACCTTC | TRBJ1-2 | - | - | TRBV5-5
CASSTGTSAYNEQFF | TGTGCCAGCAGTACCGGGACTAGCGCTTACAATGAGCAGTTCTTC | TRBJ2-1 | TRBD2 | - | TRBV27
CASRLAGYTGELFF | TGCGCCAGCAGATTAGCGGGTTACACCGGGGAGCTGTTTTTT | TRBJ2-2 | TRBD2 | - | TRBV5-1
CASRGMEQPQHF | TGTGCCAGCAGGGGAATGGAGCAGCCCCAGCATTTT | TRBJ1-5 | - | once | TRBV6-5
CASSYEGGSGANVLTF | TGTGCCAGCAGTTACGAAGGGGGCTCTGGGGCCAACGTCCTGACTTTC | TRBJ2-6 | - | once | TRBV6-5
CASHAGTGYGYTF | TGTGCCAGCCATGCCGGGACAGGGTACGGCTACACCTTC | TRBJ1-2 | TRBD1 | - | TRBV2
CASSVDNEQFF | TGTGCCAGCAGTGTAGACAATGAGCAGTTCTTC | TRBJ2-1 | - | - | TRBV12-3/TRBV12-4
CASGRTPREQYF | TGTGCCAGCGGCAGGACACCGAGGGAGCAGTACTTC | TRBJ2-7 | - | - | TRBV27
CASANKGLAEDTDTQYF | TGTGCTAGTGCCAATAAAGGACTAGCGGAGGACACAGATACGCAGTATTTT | TRBJ2-3 | TRBD2 | once | TRBV12-5
CASSLTGTGTGNTIYF | TGTGCCAGCAGTTTAACCGGGACAGGGACTGGAAACACCATATATTTT | TRBJ1-3 | TRBD1 | - | TRBV27
CASRKPTDTQYF | TGTGCCAGCAGAAAACCGACAGATACGCAGTATTTT | TRBJ2-3 | - | - | TRBV6-5
CASSEGLAGVGEQYF | TGTGCCAGCAGCGAGGGACTAGCGGGAGTGGGGGAGCAGTACTTC | TRBJ2-7 | TRBD2 | once | TRBV2
CASSVNLAGGYNEQFF | TGTGCCAGCAGCGTCAATTTAGCGGGAGGGTACAATGAGCAGTTCTTC | TRBJ2-1 | TRBD2 | - | TRBV9
CASRDGPYTGELFF | TGTGCCAGCAGGGACGGTCCTTACACCGGGGAGCTGTTTTTT | TRBJ2-2 | - | - | TRBV6-5
CASSLAGAYNEQFF | TGTGCCAGCAGCTTAGCGGGGGCCTACAATGAGCAGTTCTTC | TRBJ2-1 | - | - | TRBV11-2
CATSRAPGTPGELFF | TGTGCCACCAGCAGAGCCCCTGGGACACCCGGGGAGCTGTTTTTT | TRBJ2-2 | - | - | TRBV15
CASSVEGQAEAFF | TGCGCCAGCAGCGTAGAGGGGCAAGCTGAAGCTTTCTTT | TRBJ1-1 | - | - | TRBV5-1
CASSPGVVGNNEQFF | TGTGCCAGCAGTCCAGGGGTTGTAGGGAACAATGAGCAGTTCTTC | TRBJ2-1 | - | - | TRBV28
CASSEAGGGRPQHF | TGTGCCAGCAGTGAAGCTGGGGGAGGTAGGCCCCAGCATTTT | TRBJ1-5 | - | once | TRBV2
CASSVTGINEQFF | TGTGCCAGCAGTGTGACAGGTATCAATGAGCAGTTCTTC | TRBJ2-1 | - | - | TRBV2
CASTGAYEQYF | TGTGCCAGTACGGGAGCCTACGAGCAGTACTTC | TRBJ2-7 | - | - | TRBV11-3
CASSPGTESAGNTIYF | TGTGCCAGCAGTCCAGGTACAGAATCGGCTGGAAACACCATATATTTT | TRBJ1-3 | - | - | TRBV2
CASSRREEHGYTF | TGTGCCAGCAGTCGCCGGGAGGAACATGGCTACACCTTC | TRBJ1-2 | - | - | TRBV6-5